Below, 14 T cell receptor beta chains from the same sample are listed, as sequenced in a study of T cell responses to AZD1222 COVID-19 vaccine. Only in-frame clones appear in the TCRdb table, and some are missing; sequencing was by immunoSEQ multiplex PCR. The sample contains 40,000 to 55,000 clones, 80% to 90% of which appear only once. The sample here was peripheral blood, taken 28 days after the second AZD1222 dose. The receptor set was obtained from an adult who received the AZD1222 COVID-19 vaccine.

The V and J genes are TRBV11-2 and TRBJ2-7; possible D gene TRBD2, 6 bases. This CDR3 has 14 residues. The V gene lost 0 bases and the J gene lost 9 bases, with 15 bases spanning the gap. CDR1 is SGHAT and CDR2 is FQNNGV in the germline V gene. The CDR3 DNA reads as TGTGCCAGCAGCTTAGAAGAGAGGACCGGGGGGCAGTACTTC. It is translated as CASSLEERTGGQYF.

This clone has a single count. J is TRBJ2-2 and V is TRBV3-1 (or the pseudogene TRBV3-2); D perhaps matches TRBD2 (6 bases). With 4 bases removed from V and 1 base from J, the gap between germline ends came to 10 bases. Germline V gene sequence: CDR1 LGHDT, CDR2 YNNKEL (reference sequence). There are 15 residues in the CDR3. The CDR3 spells CASSPRDLNTGELFF. As DNA, the CDR3 is TGTGCCAGCAGCCCTCGGGACTTGAACACCGGGGAGCTGTTTTTT.

The CDR3 protein is CASRQRDDGYTF. DNA for the CDR3: TGTGCCAGCAGGCAACGGGACGATGGCTACACCTTC. The chain couples TRBV2 to TRBJ1-2; D possibly corresponds to TRBD1 (5 bases). This CDR3 has 12 amino acids. The ends were cut back, 6 bases at V and 6 bases at J, with 11 bases in the middle. Germline CDR1 is SNHLY and CDR2 is FYNNEI.

The chain recombines TRBV7-8 with TRBJ1-2; TRBD1 matches 9 bases. V lost 5 bases and J lost 6; bases outside the gene matches: 4. The CDR3 is made up of 13 amino acids. Germline values: CDR1 SGHVS, CDR2 FQNEAQ. The CDR3 reads CASSPRDRDGYTF. CDR3 DNA: TGTGCCAGCAGCCCCCGGGACAGGGATGGCTACACCTTC. Looking up the rest from reference TRBV7-8 and TRBJ1-2 gives the full variable domain: GAGVSQSPRYKVAKRGQDVALRCDPISGHVSLFWYQQALGQGPEFLTYFQNEAQLDKSGLPSDRFFAERPEGSVSTLKIQRTQQEDSAVYLCASSPRDRDGYTFGSGTRLTVV.

The chain links TRBV10-3 to TRBJ2-3, with a possible D match to TRBD1 (7 bases). Trimming took 7 bases from V and 3 from J, leaving 8 bases between them. The CDR3 contains 12 residues. Germline assignment: CDR1 ENHRY and CDR2 SYGVKD. The CDR3 DNA reads TGTGCCATCACAGGGGGGACAGATACGCAGTATTTT. The encoded protein is CAITGGTDTQYF.

The sample holds a few counts of this clone. In DNA, the CDR3 is TGTGCCAGCAGTTCCGTAGGGCCCCCCGGGCAAACTTTCTTT. This translates into CASSSVGPPGQTFF. The chain joins TRBV6-5 to TRBJ1-1; D not resolved. The CDR3 contains 14 residues. Looked up from germline, CDR1 is MNHEY and CDR2 is SVGAGI. Trimming took 4 bases from V and 12 from J, leaving 21 bases between them.

V and J are TRBV18 and TRBJ2-7, with 9 bases lining up with TRBD1. CDR1 KGHSH and CDR2 LQKENI come from the germline V gene. There are 14 residues in the CDR3. The V gene end was trimmed by 4 bases and the J gene end by 5 bases; junction bases not matched to a gene: 6. The CDR3 nucleotides read TGTGCCAGCTCACAAGAGGACAGGGGCCACGAGCAGTACTTC. Translating gives CASSQEDRGHEQYF.

This chain connects TRBV5-1 to TRBJ2-7; D unresolved. The V end was cut by 2 bases, the J end by 0 bases, with 15 bases between. CDR1 is SGHRS, CDR2 YFSETQ, per germline. This CDR3 is built from 16 residues. The DNA of the CDR3 is TGCGCCAGCAGCTTTCATTCTCTCCATGACTCCTACGAGCAGTACTTC. Protein sequence: CASSFHSLHDSYEQYF.

The chain has TRBV27 and TRBJ2-1, with a possible D match to TRBD1 (5 bases). Deletions cut 2 bases from V and 0 bases from J, with 8 bases between. This CDR3 has 15 residues. Germline CDR1 is MNHEY and CDR2 is SMNVEV (reference sequence). The CDR3, as DNA: TGTGCCAGCAGTTTACAGGGAAGCTCCTACAATGAGCAGTTCTTC. Translating it yields CASSLQGSSYNEQFF.

The rearrangement links TRBV7-9 to TRBJ2-4; the match to TRBD2 covers 11 bases. Germline assignment: CDR1 SEHNR and CDR2 FQNEAQ (reference sequence). The CDR3 has 19 residues. V was clipped by 4 bases and J by 0 bases; unmatched bases: 11. The DNA for the CDR3 is TGTGCCAGCAGCTCTACCTGGCTAGCGGGAGGCCTAGCCAAAAACATTCAGTACTTC. Amino acid sequence: CASSSTWLAGGLAKNIQYF.

The V call is TRBV5-1, the J call TRBJ2-1; 8 nucleotides line up with TRBD1. After removal of 5 bases from V and 1 base from J, the junction contained 2 bases not matched to a gene. The CDR3 covers 14 residues. Germline V gene lookup returns CDR1 SGHRS and CDR2 YFSETQ. In DNA, the CDR3 is TGCGCCAGCAGAAGGACAGGGTCCTACAATGAGCAGTTCTTC. This translates into CASRRTGSYNEQFF. Full variable domain (outside the CDR3, taken from reference TRBV5-1 and TRBJ2-1): KAGVTQTPRYLIKTRGQQVTLSCSPISGHRSVSWYQQTPGQGLQFLFEYFSETQRNKGNFPGRFSGRQFSNSRSEMNVSTLELGDSALYLCASRRTGSYNEQFFGPGTRLTVL.

This clone was detected only once. V and J are TRBV5-1 and TRBJ2-1; D is uncertain. Deletions cut 4 bases from V and 0 bases from J, with 14 bases between. Germline-derived CDR1 and CDR2 are SGHRS and YFSETQ. The CDR3 sequence is 16 residues long. CDR3 sequence: CASSRVGASSYNEQFF. The CDR3 DNA reads TGCGCCAGCAGCCGGGTCGGCGCCAGCTCCTACAATGAGCAGTTCTTC.

The chain has TRBV4-1 and TRBJ2-3, with D possibly called TRBD1 or TRBD2 (5 bases each). Germline V gene data show CDR1 as MGHRA and CDR2 as YSYEKL. The CDR3 is made up of 16 amino acids. Trimming left V 3 bases short and J 6 bases short, with 19 bases between. CDR3 residues: CASSQVPGTMGDTQYF. CDR3 in DNA: TGCGCCAGCAGCCAGGTCCCCGGGACCATGGGGGATACGCAGTATTTT.

The chain carries TRBV19 and TRBJ1-4, with TRBD1 identical over 10 bases. Germline CDR1 and CDR2: LNHDA and SQIVND (reference sequence). V dropped 7 bases and J dropped 8; count of bases not matched to a gene: 7. CDR3 length: 14 residues. For the CDR3, the DNA is TGTGCCAGTATCGACAGGGGGCGTGGGGAAAAACTGTTTTTT. It is translated as CASIDRGRGEKLFF.